The entry that follows covers one T cell receptor (beta chain) sequence. The CDR3 covers 16 residues. The V segment lost 1 base and the J segment 2 bases; nucleotides outside the gene matches: 8. Germline V gene lookup returns CDR1 GTSNPN and CDR2 SVGIG (reference sequence). Template switching (which added a universal primer site) was used, and cDNA carried unique molecular identifiers. TCRdb redid the calling of the 5' RACE reads with MiXCR, one entry per CDR3 protein. This sample has about 240,000 distinct CDR3 sequences; 10% to 13% occur once, and the top ten carry over 8%. The data derive from a study of identical twins.

The chain combines TRBV30 with TRBJ2-3, with 8 nucleotides matching TRBD2. This TCR was sampled from a man aged 45-65 years in good health. The sample consisted of memory T cells sorted from blood. DNA for the CDR3: TGTGCCTGGAGTGCTGATAGCGGGGTGAACACAGATACGCAGTATTTT. Translating gives CAWSADSGVNTDTQYF.